This T cell receptor beta chain derives from a study of blood T cell repertoires in COVID-19. Background on the study: COVID-19 samples collected from the United States, Italy and Spain covered acute and convalescent phases.

Only in-frame clones appear in the TCRdb table, and some are missing; sequencing was by immunoSEQ multiplex PCR. The sample holds under 85,000 clones; 70% to 90% are singletons and the top ten take under 5%. The CDR3 loop spans 14 amino acids. The V gene's germline CDR1 is MNHEY and CDR2 SVGAGI. V trimming: 6 bases; J trimming: 5 bases; junction bases outside the gene matches: 9. The chain uses TRBV6-5 and TRBJ1-1; 7 nucleotides match TRBD1. Sequenced sample: peripheral blood. This TCR came from a woman older than 75 with active or convalescent COVID-19. CDR3 protein: CASRPPGQQTEAFF. DNA of the CDR3: TGTGCCAGCAGGCCTCCGGGACAGCAGACTGAAGCTTTCTTT.